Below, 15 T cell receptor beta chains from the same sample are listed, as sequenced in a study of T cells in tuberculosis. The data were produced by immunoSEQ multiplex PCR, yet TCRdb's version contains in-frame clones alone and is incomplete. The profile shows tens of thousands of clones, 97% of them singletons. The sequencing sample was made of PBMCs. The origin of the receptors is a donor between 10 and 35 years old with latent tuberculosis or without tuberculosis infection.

CDR3 nucleotides: TGTGCCAGCAGACACACAGCAGCCCAGCCGGGACAGGGTGGATCTGGTACTAATGAAAAACTGTTTTTT. It translates to CASRHTAAQPGQGGSGTNEKLFF. The V gene is TRBV2, the J gene TRBJ1-4, with TRBD1 matching over 9 bases. The CDR3 totals 23 residues. Germline V CDR1 and CDR2: SNHLY, FYNNEI. Trimming cost V 6 bases and J 2 bases; bases outside gene matches: 28.

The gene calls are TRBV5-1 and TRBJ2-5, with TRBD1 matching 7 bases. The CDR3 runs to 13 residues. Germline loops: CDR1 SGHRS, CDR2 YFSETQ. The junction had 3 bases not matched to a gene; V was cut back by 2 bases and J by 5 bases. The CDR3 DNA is TGCGCCAGCAGCTTAACAGGGGAGGAGACCCAGTACTTC. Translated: CASSLTGEETQYF.

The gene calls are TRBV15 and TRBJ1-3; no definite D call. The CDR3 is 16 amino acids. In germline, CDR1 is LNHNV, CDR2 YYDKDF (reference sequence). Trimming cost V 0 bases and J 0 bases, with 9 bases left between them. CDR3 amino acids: CATSRDNSGSGNTIYF. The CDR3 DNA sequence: TGTGCCACCAGCAGAGATAACTCCGGCTCTGGAAACACCATATATTTT.

CDR3 coding DNA: TGCGCCAGCAGCCCAGGACTAGCGGTTACCTACGAGCAGTACTTC. Amino acids: CASSPGLAVTYEQYF. The V call is TRBV5-1, the J call TRBJ2-7; 10 bases are a match to TRBD2. Trimming took 4 bases from V and 2 from J; bases not matched to a gene: 6. CDR1 is SGHRS, CDR2 YFSETQ, per germline. This CDR3 contains 15 residues.

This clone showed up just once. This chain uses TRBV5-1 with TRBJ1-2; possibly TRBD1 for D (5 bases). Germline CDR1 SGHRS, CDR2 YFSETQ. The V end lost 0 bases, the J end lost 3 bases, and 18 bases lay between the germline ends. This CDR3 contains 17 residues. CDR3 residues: CASSLEGSGTVYYGYTF. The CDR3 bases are TGCGCCAGCAGCTTGGAGGGGTCGGGTACGGTCTACTATGGCTACACCTTC.

The CDR3 loop reads CASSPRTENTEAFF. The CDR3 bases are TGCGCCAGCAGCCCCCGGACAGAGAACACTGAAGCTTTCTTT. The chain links TRBV5-1 to TRBJ1-1, with D possibly being TRBD1 (6 bases). V lost 4 bases and J lost 1, with 11 bases in between. The CDR3 length is 14 residues. Looked up from germline, CDR1 is SGHRS and CDR2 is YFSETQ.

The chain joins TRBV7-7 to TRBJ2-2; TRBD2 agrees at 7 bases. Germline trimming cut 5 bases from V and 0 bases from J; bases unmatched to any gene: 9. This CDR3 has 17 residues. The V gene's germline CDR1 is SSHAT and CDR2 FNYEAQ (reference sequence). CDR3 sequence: CASSLVGGTANTGELFF. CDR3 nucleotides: TGTGCCAGCAGCCTAGTGGGGGGGACGGCGAACACCGGGGAGCTGTTTTTT.

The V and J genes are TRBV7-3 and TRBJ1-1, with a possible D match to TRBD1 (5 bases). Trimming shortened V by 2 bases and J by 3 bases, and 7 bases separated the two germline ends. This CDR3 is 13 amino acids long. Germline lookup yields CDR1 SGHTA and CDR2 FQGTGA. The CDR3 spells CASSLGGDTEAFF. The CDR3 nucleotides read TGTGCCAGCAGCTTAGGGGGGGACACTGAAGCTTTCTTT.

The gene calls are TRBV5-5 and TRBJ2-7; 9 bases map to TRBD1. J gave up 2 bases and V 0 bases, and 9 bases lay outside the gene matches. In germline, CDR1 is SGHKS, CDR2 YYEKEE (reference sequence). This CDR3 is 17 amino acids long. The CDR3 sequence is CASSLAYTGQGTYEQYF. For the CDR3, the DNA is TGTGCCAGCAGCTTGGCCTATACGGGACAGGGCACCTACGAGCAGTACTTC.

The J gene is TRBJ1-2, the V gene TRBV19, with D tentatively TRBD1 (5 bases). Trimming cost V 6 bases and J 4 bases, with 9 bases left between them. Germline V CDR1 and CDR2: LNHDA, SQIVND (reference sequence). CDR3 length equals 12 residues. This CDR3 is CASSFQGYGYTF. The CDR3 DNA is TGTGCCAGTAGCTTCCAGGGCTATGGCTACACCTTC.

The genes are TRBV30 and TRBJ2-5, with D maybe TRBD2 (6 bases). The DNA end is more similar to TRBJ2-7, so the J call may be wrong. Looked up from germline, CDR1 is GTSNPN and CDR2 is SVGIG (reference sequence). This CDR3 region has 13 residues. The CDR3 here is CALARGNLYEQYF. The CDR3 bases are TGTGCCCTCGCCCGGGGGAACCTCTACGAGCAGTACTTC.

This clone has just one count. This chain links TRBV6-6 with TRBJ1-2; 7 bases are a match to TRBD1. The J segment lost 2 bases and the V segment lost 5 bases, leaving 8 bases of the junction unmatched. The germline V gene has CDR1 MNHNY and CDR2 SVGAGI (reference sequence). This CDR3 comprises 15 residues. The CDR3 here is CASSHRDRLNYGYTF. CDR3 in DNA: TGTGCCAGCAGTCACCGGGACAGATTAAACTATGGCTACACCTTC.

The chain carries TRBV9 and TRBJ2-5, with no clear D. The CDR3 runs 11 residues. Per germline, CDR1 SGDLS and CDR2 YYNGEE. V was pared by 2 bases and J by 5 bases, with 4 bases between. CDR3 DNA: TGTGCCAGCAGCGTTAGTGAGACCCAGTACTTC. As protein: CASSVSETQYF.

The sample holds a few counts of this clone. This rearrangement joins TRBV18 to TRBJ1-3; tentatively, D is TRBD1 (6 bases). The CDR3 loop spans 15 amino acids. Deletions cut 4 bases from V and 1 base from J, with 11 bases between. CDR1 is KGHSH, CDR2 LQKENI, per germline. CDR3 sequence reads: CASSQGVLSGNTIYF. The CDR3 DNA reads TGTGCCAGCTCACAGGGGGTACTGTCTGGAAACACCATATATTTT.

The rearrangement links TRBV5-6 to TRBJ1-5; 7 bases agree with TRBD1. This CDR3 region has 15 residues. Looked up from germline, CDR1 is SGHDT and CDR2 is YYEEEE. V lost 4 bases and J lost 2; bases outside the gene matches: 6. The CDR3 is CASSRTTGGNQPQHF. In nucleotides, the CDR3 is TGTGCCAGCAGCCGAACCACAGGGGGCAATCAGCCCCAGCATTTT.